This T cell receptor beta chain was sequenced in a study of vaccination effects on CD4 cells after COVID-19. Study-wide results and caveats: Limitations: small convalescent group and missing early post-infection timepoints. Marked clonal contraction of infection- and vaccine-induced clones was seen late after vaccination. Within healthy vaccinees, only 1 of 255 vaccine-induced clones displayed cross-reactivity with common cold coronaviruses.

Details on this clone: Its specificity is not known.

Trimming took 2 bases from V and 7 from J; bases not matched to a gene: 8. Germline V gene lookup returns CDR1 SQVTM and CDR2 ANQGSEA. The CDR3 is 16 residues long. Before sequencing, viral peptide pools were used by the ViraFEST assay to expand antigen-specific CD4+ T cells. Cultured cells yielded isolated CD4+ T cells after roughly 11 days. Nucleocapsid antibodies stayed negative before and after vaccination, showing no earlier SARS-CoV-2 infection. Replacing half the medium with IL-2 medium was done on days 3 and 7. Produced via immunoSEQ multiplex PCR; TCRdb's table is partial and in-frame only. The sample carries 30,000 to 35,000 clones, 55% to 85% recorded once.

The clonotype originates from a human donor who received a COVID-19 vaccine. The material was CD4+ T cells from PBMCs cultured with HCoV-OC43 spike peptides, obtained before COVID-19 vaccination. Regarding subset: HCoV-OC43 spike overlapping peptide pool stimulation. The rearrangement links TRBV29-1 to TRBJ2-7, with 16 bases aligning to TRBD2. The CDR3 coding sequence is TGCAGCGTTGAATCCCCCGGGACTAGCGGGAGGGTTGAGCAGTACTTC. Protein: CSVESPGTSGRVEQYF.